These 23 T cell receptor beta chains were sequenced from one sample in a study of blood T cell repertoires in COVID-19. Generated by immunoSEQ multiplex PCR, the TCRdb table keeps only in-frame clones and is missing some. The table records some 340,000 clones, about 85% of them present only once. The specimen was peripheral blood. Every receptor here comes from a woman aged 18-35 years with acute or convalescent COVID-19.

The chain carries TRBV27 and TRBJ1-2; maybe TRBD1 (6 bases). The CDR3 totals 13 residues. With 5 bases removed from V and 2 bases from J, the gap between germline ends came to 9 bases. The V gene's germline CDR1 is MNHEY and CDR2 SMNVEV (reference sequence). The DNA for the CDR3 is TGTGCCAGCAGTCCCGGACAGAACTATGGCTACACCTTC. This codes for CASSPGQNYGYTF.

V usage is TRBV19 and J usage is TRBJ1-5; D is possibly TRBD1 (5 bases). From germline, CDR1 is LNHDA and CDR2 SQIVND (reference sequence). The CDR3 loop spans 12 amino acids. Trimming left V 6 bases short and J 6 bases short, with 9 bases between. As DNA, the CDR3 is TGTGCCAGTAGCACCGGGGGTCAGCCCCAGCATTTT. Translation gives CASSTGGQPQHF.

This chain links TRBV15 with TRBJ1-4; 7 nucleotides line up with TRBD1. CDR1 and CDR2 (germline): LNHNV, YYDKDF (reference sequence). V lost 3 bases and J lost 7; bases outside the gene matches: 8. This CDR3 is 15 amino acids long. CDR3 sequence (DNA): TGTGCCACCAGCAGGGGCCCAGGGGGGAGTGAAAAACTGTTTTTT. Amino acid sequence: CATSRGPGGSEKLFF.

The V and J genes are TRBV5-4 and TRBJ1-3; perhaps TRBD1 as D (5 bases). With 0 bases removed from V and 8 bases from J, the gap between germline ends came to 6 bases. Germline V gene sequence: CDR1 SGHNT, CDR2 YYREEE (reference sequence). The CDR3 runs 12 residues. The CDR3: CASSLEGYTIYF. In DNA, the CDR3 is TGTGCCAGCAGCTTGGAGGGGTACACCATATATTTT.

The genes are TRBV5-6 and TRBJ2-1, with D tentatively TRBD2 (5 bases). This CDR3 has 13 residues. Germline-derived CDR1 and CDR2 are SGHDT and YYEEEE. The ends were cut back, 7 bases at V and 5 bases at J, with 13 bases in the middle. The CDR3 loop is CASDGGQNNEQFF. Here the CDR3 DNA reads TGTGCCAGCGACGGCGGGCAGAACAATGAGCAGTTCTTC.

J is TRBJ2-5 and V is TRBV25-1; 7 bases line up with TRBD1. Looked up from germline, CDR1 is MGHDK and CDR2 is SYGVNS. There are 15 residues in the CDR3. The trim removed 3 bases at V and 3 bases at J, leaving 7 bases unmatched. In nucleotides, the CDR3 is TGTGCCAGCAGTGAGCGCCACAGGGGAGAAGAGACCCAGTACTTC. This gives the protein CASSERHRGEETQYF.

CDR3 region: CASSQDLGTGRETQYF. The CDR3 coding sequence is TGTGCCAGCAGCCAAGACCTCGGGACAGGGAGAGAGACCCAGTACTTC. The gene calls are TRBV3-1 (or the pseudogene TRBV3-2) and TRBJ2-5, with 9 positions matching TRBD1. J gave up 4 bases and V 0 bases, and 6 bases lay outside the gene matches. Germline V lookup: CDR1 LGHDT, CDR2 YNNKEL (reference sequence). This CDR3 spans 16 amino acids.

In its sample, this clone was seen a few times. The gene calls are TRBV12-3 or TRBV12-4 and TRBJ1-1, with D unclear. This CDR3 is 13 amino acids long. V was trimmed by 2 bases and J by 0 bases, leaving 4 bases between them. CDR3 in amino acids: CASSLTVNTEAFF. The CDR3 DNA reads as TGTGCCAGCAGTTTAACGGTGAACACTGAAGCTTTCTTT.

V and J are TRBV11-2 and TRBJ1-1, with 7 bases aligning to TRBD1. The germline V gene has CDR1 SGHAT and CDR2 FQNNGV. The CDR3 spans 12 residues. V dropped 3 bases and J dropped 10; count of bases not matched to a gene: 5. The CDR3 sequence: CASSLYRGRAFF. The CDR3 DNA reads as TGTGCCAGCAGCTTGTACAGGGGCCGAGCTTTCTTT.

V gene TRBV25-1 combines with J gene TRBJ1-2, with a weak D call TRBD1 (5 bases). Germline V gene lookup returns CDR1 MGHDK and CDR2 SYGVNS. Trimming took 2 bases from V and 7 from J, leaving 23 bases between them. The CDR3 consists of 17 residues. CDR3 coding DNA: TGTGCCAGCAGTGAACCGAATCCAACGACAGTTTTGGGTGGCTACACCTTC. Amino acid sequence: CASSEPNPTTVLGGYTF.

Concerning this clone: Other DNA sequences of this sample code for an identical CDR3. The chain employs TRBV6-5 and TRBJ1-1; D perhaps matches TRBD1 (5 bases). CDR1 MNHEY and CDR2 SVGAGI come from the germline V gene. Trimming left V 2 bases short and J 7 bases short, with 8 bases between. CDR3 length: 12 residues. The CDR3 loop is CASSYRGGEAFF. The CDR3 DNA reads TGTGCCAGCAGTTACCGGGGGGGTGAAGCTTTCTTT.

The gene calls are TRBV7-9 and TRBJ1-2, with 8 bases that match TRBD1. From germline, CDR1 is SEHNR and CDR2 FQNEAQ (reference sequence). This CDR3 contains 15 residues. V gave up 6 bases and J gave up 6 bases; unmatched junction bases: 12. CDR3 in amino acids: CASSFPGQDIDGYTF. The CDR3, as DNA: TGTGCCAGCAGTTTTCCGGGACAGGATATTGATGGCTACACCTTC.

This chain links TRBV2 with TRBJ1-5; perhaps TRBD1 as D (5 bases). The CDR3 has 14 residues. Germline loops: CDR1 SNHLY, CDR2 FYNNEI. V was trimmed by 4 bases and J by 2 bases, leaving 9 bases between them. The CDR3 coding sequence is TGTGCCAGCAGTGGAGGAGGGGGCAATCAGCCCCAGCATTTT. Translating gives CASSGGGGNQPQHF.

The genes are TRBV9 and TRBJ1-3; D uncertain. Germline V gene lookup returns CDR1 SGDLS and CDR2 YYNGEE. Trimming took off 4 bases at V and 7 bases at J, with 15 bases between the two ends. The CDR3 has 14 residues. The CDR3: CASSPPGTGNTIYF. The CDR3 nucleotides are TGTGCCAGCAGCCCCCCAGGAACGGGGAACACCATATATTTT.

The V and J genes are TRBV7-9 and TRBJ1-1; TRBD1 aligns across 9 bases. J gave up 3 bases and V 5 bases, and 10 bases lay outside the gene matches. Germline assignment: CDR1 SEHNR and CDR2 FQNEAQ (reference sequence). The CDR3 totals 16 residues. In DNA form, the CDR3 reads TGTGCCAGCAGCCCACCTCGGACAGGGGATCACACTGAAGCTTTCTTT. It encodes CASSPPRTGDHTEAFF.

The rearrangement uses TRBV30 and TRBJ1-2; no definite D call. CDR3 length equals 13 residues. CDR1 is GTSNPN, CDR2 SVGIG, per germline (reference sequence). V was cut by 3 bases and J by 3 bases, with 11 bases left in between. In DNA form, the CDR3 reads TGTGCCTGGAGGAGACTCGAATACTATGGCTACACCTTC. It specifies CAWRRLEYYGYTF. The full variable domain, in which reference TRBV30 and TRBJ1-2 provide the parts outside the CDR3, is SQTIHQWPATLVQPVGSPLSLECTVEGTSNPNLYWYRQAAGRGLQLLFYSVGIGQISSEVPQNLSASRPQDRQFILSSKKLLLSDSGFYLCAWRRLEYYGYTFGSGTRLTVV.

The chain uses TRBV19 and TRBJ2-7; 9 bases are shared with TRBD1. Germline CDR1 reads LNHDA; CDR2 reads SQIVND (reference sequence). V lost 6 bases to trimming and J lost 2 bases; unmatched junction nucleotides: 11. The CDR3 length is 16 residues. DNA for the CDR3: TGTGCCAGTAGAGGCCCAAACCGGGACAGGGCCTACGAGCAGTACTTC. Protein: CASRGPNRDRAYEQYF.

The chain employs TRBV12-5 and TRBJ1-1; D ambiguous. Germline values: CDR1 LGHNT, CDR2 FRNRAP. CDR3 size: 14 residues. The V and J ends lost 2 bases and 0 bases respectively, with 7 bases between them. The CDR3 DNA follows: TGTGCTAGTGGTTTGACCACTATGAACACTGAAGCTTTCTTT. Residues: CASGLTTMNTEAFF.

The chain couples TRBV7-2 to TRBJ1-1; D possibly corresponds to TRBD1 (5 bases). Germline CDR1 is SGHTA and CDR2 is FQGNSA. V lost 1 base to trimming and J lost 2 bases, with 14 bases between them. This CDR3 contains 16 residues. CDR3 loop: CASSLVWRQLNTEAFF. CDR3 nucleotides: TGTGCCAGCAGCTTAGTCTGGAGACAGCTTAACACTGAAGCTTTCTTT.

V and J are TRBV7-9 and TRBJ1-4, with D tentatively TRBD1 (5 bases). This CDR3 has 16 amino acids. CDR1 is SEHNR, CDR2 FQNEAQ, per germline (reference sequence). Trimming took off 0 bases at V and 1 base at J, with 9 bases between the two ends. CDR3 loop: CASSLALGVTNEKLFF. CDR3 nucleotides: TGTGCCAGCAGCTTAGCGCTAGGGGTAACTAATGAAAAACTGTTTTTT.

The chain uses TRBV6-6 and TRBJ1-6, with a possible D match to TRBD1 (5 bases). The CDR3 has 18 residues. The V gene's germline CDR1 is MNHNY and CDR2 SVGAGI (reference sequence). V was shortened by 5 bases and J by 9 bases, with 26 bases between the two germline ends. In nucleotides, the CDR3 is TGTGCCAGCAGTCTAATTACCGGGGGACGGGGCCCAACTTCACCCCTCCACTTT. It yields the protein CASSLITGGRGPTSPLHF.

V usage is TRBV9 and J usage is TRBJ1-2; the D gene is possibly TRBD1 (6 bases). V dropped 0 bases and J dropped 5 bases, with 14 bases sitting between them. CDR1 and CDR2 (germline): SGDLS, YYNGEE. The CDR3 spans 15 residues. The chain's CDR3 is CASSVDLGTYYGYTF. DNA of the CDR3: TGTGCCAGCAGCGTAGACCTTGGGACATATTATGGCTACACCTTC. The complete variable domain, with remaining parts taken from reference TRBV9 and TRBJ1-2, reads DSGVTQTPKHLITATGQRVTLRCSPRSGDLSVYWYQQSLDQGLQFLIQYYNGEERAKGNILERFSAQQFPDLHSELNLSSLELGDSALYFCASSVDLGTYYGYTFGSGTRLTVV.

The V call is TRBV28, the J call TRBJ1-1; D unclear. V was trimmed by 7 bases and J by 4 bases, leaving 19 bases between them. Germline CDR1 reads MDHEN; CDR2 reads SYDVKM. The CDR3 runs 15 residues. The CDR3 loop is CASIKENRAGTEAFF. The CDR3 DNA is TGTGCCAGCATAAAAGAAAACCGAGCTGGCACTGAAGCTTTCTTT.